This entry features one T cell receptor beta chain sequence. This entry comes from a study of shared clonotypes between healthy human individuals. On the study more broadly: A couple of women and a few men aged 18 to 49 made up the donors.

From germline, CDR1 is MNHEY and CDR2 SMNVEV (reference sequence). This CDR3 has 16 amino acids. V shed 5 bases and J 7 bases; nucleotides not matched to a gene: 15. Clones were read by immunoSEQ multiplex PCR, and TCRdb kept only the in-frame ones, dropping some. The sample records 2,500,000 or so clones, approximately 94% being singletons. The TCR originated in a man younger than 35 in good health. Some clones in this sample may be carry-over from other donors' samples. The chain recombines TRBV27 with TRBJ2-7; 9 bases are shared with TRBD1. The sample was naive CD4+ T cells from PBMCs. The subset is: CD45RA+ positively selected. CDR3 protein: CASSQERKTGGREQYF. The DNA for the CDR3 is TGTGCCAGCAGTCAGGAGCGGAAGACAGGGGGTAGGGAGCAGTACTTC.